This note documents a single T cell receptor beta chain sequence. This receptor's antigen is unknown. One base away there is no much larger clone; base qualities are not given. The collaborating institutions used their own protocols to collect whole blood in K2EDTA tubes. For TCRbeta analysis, collaborators shipped samples in one of three forms: frozen whole blood, isolated PBMCs, or DNA extracted from either of those sample types. The sample originates from a study of blood T cell repertoires in COVID-19 (dated by TCRdb to the early 2020s). Regarding the complete study: Samples from collaborators originated in the United States, Italy and Spain and spanned both the acute and convalescent phases of COVID-19. The material from the prospective study consisted of cDNA or gDNA derived from T cells, B-cell-depleted T cells, or PBMCs. Subjects who had been exposed to COVID-19, were actively infected with it, or had recovered from it provided the deeply sampled blood TCRbeta repertoires that made up the dataset. The repertoires were released in a freely available public database meant as a resource for research on the immune response to SARS-CoV-2. Samples came from the ongoing ImmuneRACE study (first 160 participants) plus 1,254 subjects from 6 global collaborators. Sample metadata almost always included a de-identified subject ID, COVID-19 status, age in years and sex. Where available, HLA class I and class II types were obtained from metadata supplied by the sample provider rather than from assay-based typing.

After removal of 3 bases from V and 6 bases from J, the junction retains 9 bases not matched to a gene. In the germline V gene, CDR1 corresponds to MDHEN and CDR2 to SYDVKM. The CDR3 contains 16 residues, cysteine and phenylalanine counted. Of all the DNA, just the CDR3 is kept, 48 bases in frame from base 1. Broader findings and caveats from the paper: The amount of clinical and demographic metadata varied by source and participant and was provided uncurated.

TCRbeta CDR3 regions were amplified from genomic DNA by means of the immunoSEQ Assay, a bias-controlled multiplex PCR. As for the original processing: Nucleated cell counts per sample were estimated from amplification of reference gene primers within the assay. Sequence reads were collapsed and filtered to measure the absolute abundance of every unique TCRbeta CDR3 rearrangement. Productive Simpson clonality was computed per sample as the square root of Simpson's diversity index over productive rearrangements. TCRdb took over this immuneACCESS table, retaining in-frame rearrangements with V and J assigned. Such tables are incomplete; in checked studies, under half of the missing clones stem from an unresolved V gene, and the remainder is unexplained. The V and J calls and clone size were taken over from that table, and D and trimming were inferred from the DNA. The sample includes 100,000 to 150,000 clones, with 85% observed a single time. Jointly, the top ten make up approximately 6.6% of the sample.

The sample comprised peripheral blood. This TCR came from a man of 80 years or more with active or convalescent COVID-19. Here the chain combines TRBV28 and TRBJ2-3, and 10 junction bases match TRBD2. The sequenced DNA is TGTGCCAGCAGTTTCCAAAGCGGGGGGGAGGTGGATACGCAGTATTTT. Translated, it gives CASSFQSGGEVDTQYF. Here the CDR3 is joined to the reference TRBV28 and TRBJ2-3 genes, and the full variable domain is: DVKVTQSSRYLVKRTGEKVFLECVQDMDHENMFWYRQDPGLGLRLIYFSYDVKMKEKGDIPEGYSVSREKKERFSLILESASTNQTSMYLCASSFQSGGEVDTQYFGPGTRLTVL.